This T cell receptor (beta chain) was captured by sequencing in a study of early T cells in non-severe SARS-CoV-2 infection. This clonotype was picked up many times. Its antigen remains unknown. Individual cDNA molecules carried attached unique molecular identifiers. MiXCR, run by TCRdb on the 5' RACE reads, gives a single entry per CDR3 protein. The sample has approximately 70,000 distinct CDR3 sequences, 9.5% to 15% seen once. This CDR3 has 13 residues. V was trimmed by 1 base and J by 5 bases, leaving 9 bases between them. Germline assignment: CDR1 SGHRS and CDR2 YFSETQ. Study-wide findings and caveats: VDJdb matches were skewed toward anti-spike CD8 T cell responses.

The source was whole blood, collected at baseline. The receptor was derived from an adult who was a healthcare worker with PCR-confirmed SARS-CoV-2 infection or an uninfected control (not recorded which). The gene calls are TRBV5-1 and TRBJ1-1; D is unresolved. The CDR3 region is CASSLYSRTEAFF. In DNA, the CDR3 is TGCGCCAGCAGCTTGTATAGTAGGACTGAAGCTTTCTTT.